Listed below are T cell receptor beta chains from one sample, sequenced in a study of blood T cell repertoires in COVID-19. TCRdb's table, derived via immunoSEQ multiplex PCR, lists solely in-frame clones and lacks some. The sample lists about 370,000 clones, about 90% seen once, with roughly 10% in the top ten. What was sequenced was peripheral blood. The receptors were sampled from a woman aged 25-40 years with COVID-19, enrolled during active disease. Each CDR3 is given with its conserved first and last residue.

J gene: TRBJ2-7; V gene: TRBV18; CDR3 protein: CASSPTGTPLSEQYF
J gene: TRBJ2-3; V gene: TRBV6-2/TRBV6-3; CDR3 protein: CASSGLAGGRITDTQYF
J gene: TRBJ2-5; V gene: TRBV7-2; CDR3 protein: CASSISGRETQYF
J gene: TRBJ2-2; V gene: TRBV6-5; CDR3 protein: CASSWPGQGTGELFF
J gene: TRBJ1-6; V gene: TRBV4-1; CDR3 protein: CASSLGQGYRSPLHF
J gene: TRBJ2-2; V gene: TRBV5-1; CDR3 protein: CASSLLVGAVTGELFF
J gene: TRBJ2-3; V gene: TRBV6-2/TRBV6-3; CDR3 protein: CASSWTGRTDTQYF
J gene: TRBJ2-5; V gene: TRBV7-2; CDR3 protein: CASSLQAGRESETQYF
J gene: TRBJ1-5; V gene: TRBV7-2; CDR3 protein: CASSGTGNSNQPQHF
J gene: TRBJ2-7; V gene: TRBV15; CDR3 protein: CATAWDRGPYEQYF
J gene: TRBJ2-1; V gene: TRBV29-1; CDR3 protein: CSVIPGHHNEQFF
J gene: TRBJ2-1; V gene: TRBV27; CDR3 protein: CASSFGVSYNEQFF
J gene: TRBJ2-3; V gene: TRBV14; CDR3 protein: CASSQDRGDTQYF
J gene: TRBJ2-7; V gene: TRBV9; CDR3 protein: CASSVGSQYYEQYF
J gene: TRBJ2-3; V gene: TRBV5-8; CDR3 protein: CASSLGHALSTDTQYF
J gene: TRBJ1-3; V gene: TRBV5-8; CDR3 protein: CASSLGYRAGNTIYF
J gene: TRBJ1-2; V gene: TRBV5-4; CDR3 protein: CASSHDRTYGYTF
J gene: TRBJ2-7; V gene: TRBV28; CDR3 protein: CASSGDIARQYF
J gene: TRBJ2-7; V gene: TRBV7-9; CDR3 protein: CASSQTGTLGEQYF
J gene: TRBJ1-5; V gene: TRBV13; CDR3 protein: CASSSTGQPPQHF
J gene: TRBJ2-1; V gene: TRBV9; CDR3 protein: CASSVRGLAGGDNEQFF
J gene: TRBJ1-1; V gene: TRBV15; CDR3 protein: CATSRGGSGNTEAFF
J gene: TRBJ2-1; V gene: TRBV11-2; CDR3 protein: CASSLDERVHEQFF
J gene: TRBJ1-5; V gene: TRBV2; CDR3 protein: CASSTRTAYGNQPQHF
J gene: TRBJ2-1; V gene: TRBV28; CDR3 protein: CASRGSVHNEQFF
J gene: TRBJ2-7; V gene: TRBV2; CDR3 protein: CASSDTGGTSYEQYF
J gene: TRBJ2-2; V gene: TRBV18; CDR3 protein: CASSPRQDGTGELFF